This TCR beta chain appears in the sequencing data of a study of T cells in Graves' hyperthyroidism and ophthalmopathy. Whole-study results and caveats: Most clonotypes expanded in thyroid above 0.001 were likewise present in blood.

A remark on this clonotype: Its specificity is not known.

Extraction of PBMCs used 7.5 to 10 ml of fresh peripheral blood. V dropped 5 bases and J dropped 8 bases, with 15 bases sitting between them. CDR1 MNHEY and CDR2 SVGAGI come from the germline V gene. The CDR3 is made up of 13 amino acids. Amplified TCR beta CDR3 regions came from RNA transcripts. TCR CDR3 underwent first-round RT-PCR with the HTBI primer set. TCRdb re-analysed the multiplex PCR reads in MiXCR, keeping a single row per CDR3 protein. This sample has about 840,000 distinct CDR3 sequences, with 35% to 40% found just once. The specimen sequenced was blood. This sequence originates from a man younger than 35 with Graves' hyperthyroidism. The rearrangement uses TRBV6-5 and TRBJ1-1; D remains unclear. CDR3 DNA sequence: TGTGCCAGCAGTGGTACTTGGAACCCAGAAGCTTTCTTT. As protein: CASSGTWNPEAFF.